The TCR beta chain described here comes from a study of blood T cell repertoires in COVID-19. This CDR3 is built from 15 residues. Trimming took 4 bases from V and 5 from J; bases not matched to a gene: 7. The V gene's germline CDR1 is SNHLY and CDR2 FYNNEI. TCRdb keeps only in-frame clones here, not all; method: immunoSEQ multiplex PCR. The sample holds about 20,000 clones; over 85% are singletons and the top ten take over 4%. The chain couples TRBV2 to TRBJ2-5; 10 nucleotides align to TRBD2. The origin of this receptor is a woman between 50 and 59 years old with active COVID-19. The sequenced sample was peripheral blood. In DNA form, the CDR3 reads TGTGCCAGCAGTGGCCTAGCGGGAGTAGGGGAGACCCAGTACTTC. Its translation is CASSGLAGVGETQYF.